The clone carrying this T cell receptor beta chain has a handful of counts. The CDR3 is 12 residues long. Per germline, CDR1 SGHDT and CDR2 YYEEEE. Trimming removed 1 base from V and 8 bases from J, with 9 bases in between. These data originate in a study of blood T cell repertoires in COVID-19. In the original processing: Nucleated cell number was recorded as an estimate derived from reference gene primer amplification. Produced via immunoSEQ multiplex PCR; TCRdb's table is partial and in-frame only. The V and J calls and clone size are taken from that table; D and trimming were inferred from the DNA. The repertoire holds around 120,000 clones, 55% to 75% seen once, with around 0.9% in the top ten.

This sequence was found in a human donor with acute or convalescent COVID-19. The donor label of this sample is uncertain. Sequenced sample: peripheral blood. This chain joins TRBV5-6 and TRBJ1-2; D is unclear. Here the CDR3 reads CASSLTLTGYTF. The CDR3, as DNA: TGTGCCAGCAGCTTGACACTAACGGGCTACACCTTC. Using reference TRBV5-6 and TRBJ1-2 for the parts outside the CDR3, the full variable domain is DAGVTQSPTHLIKTRGQQVTLRCSPKSGHDTVSWYQQALGQGPQFIFQYYEEEERQRGNFPDRFSGHQFPNYSSELNVNALLLGDSALYLCASSLTLTGYTFGSGTRLTVV.